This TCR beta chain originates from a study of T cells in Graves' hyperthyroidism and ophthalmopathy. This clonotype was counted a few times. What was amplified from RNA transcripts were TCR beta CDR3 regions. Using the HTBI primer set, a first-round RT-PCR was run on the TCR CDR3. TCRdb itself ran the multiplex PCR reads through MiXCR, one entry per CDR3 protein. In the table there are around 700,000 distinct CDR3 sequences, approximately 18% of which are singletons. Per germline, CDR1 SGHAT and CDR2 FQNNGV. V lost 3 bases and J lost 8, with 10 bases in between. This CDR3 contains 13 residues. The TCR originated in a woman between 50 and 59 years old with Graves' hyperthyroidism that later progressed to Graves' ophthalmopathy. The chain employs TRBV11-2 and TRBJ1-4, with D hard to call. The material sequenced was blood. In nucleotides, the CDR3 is TGTGCCAGCAGCTTGGGGAACCGAGAAAAACTGTTTTTT. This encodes CASSLGNREKLFF.